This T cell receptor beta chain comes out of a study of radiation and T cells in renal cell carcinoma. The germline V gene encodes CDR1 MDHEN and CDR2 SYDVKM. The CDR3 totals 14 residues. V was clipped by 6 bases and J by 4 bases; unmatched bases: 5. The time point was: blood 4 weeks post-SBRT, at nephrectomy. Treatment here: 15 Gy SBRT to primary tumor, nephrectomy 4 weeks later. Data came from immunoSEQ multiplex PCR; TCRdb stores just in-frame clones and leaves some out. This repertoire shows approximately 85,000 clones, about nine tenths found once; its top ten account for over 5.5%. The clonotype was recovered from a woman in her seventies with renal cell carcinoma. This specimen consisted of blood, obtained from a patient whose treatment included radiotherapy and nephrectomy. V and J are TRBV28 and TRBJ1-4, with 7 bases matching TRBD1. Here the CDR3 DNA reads TGTGCCAGCAGGGGGACAGCTTATAATGAAAAACTGTTTTTT. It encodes CASRGTAYNEKLFF.